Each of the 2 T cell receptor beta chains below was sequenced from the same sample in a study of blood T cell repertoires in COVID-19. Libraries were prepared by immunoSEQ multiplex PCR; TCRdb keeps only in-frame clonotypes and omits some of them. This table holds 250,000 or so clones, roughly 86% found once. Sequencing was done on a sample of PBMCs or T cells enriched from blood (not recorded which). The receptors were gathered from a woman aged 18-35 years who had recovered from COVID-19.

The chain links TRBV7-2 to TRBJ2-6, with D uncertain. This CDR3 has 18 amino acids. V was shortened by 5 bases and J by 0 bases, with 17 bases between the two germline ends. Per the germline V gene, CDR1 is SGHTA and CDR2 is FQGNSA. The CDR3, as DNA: TGTGCCAGCAGCCCCAGCGAGGTCCCCAGCTCTGGGGCCAACGTCCTGACTTTC. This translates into CASSPSEVPSSGANVLTF.

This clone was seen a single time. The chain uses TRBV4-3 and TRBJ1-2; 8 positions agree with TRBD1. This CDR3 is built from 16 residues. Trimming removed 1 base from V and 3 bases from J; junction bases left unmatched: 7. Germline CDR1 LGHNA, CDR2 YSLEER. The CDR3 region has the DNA TGCGCCAGCAGCCAAGTTCCGGGCAGGGGGCACTATGGCTACACCTTC. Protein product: CASSQVPGRGHYGYTF.